This TCR beta chain came from a study of CD8+ T cells in alopecia areata. Study-wide background: C3H/HeJ donors aged roughly 6-12 months with spontaneous alopecia supplied skin grafted onto roughly 6-10-week-old female C3H/HeJ mice. Points from the study as a whole: An increase in clonality over normal scalp was evident in lesional scalp, especially alopecia totalis/universalis. TCR sharing was clearer in mice than between patients, perhaps partly owing to patient HLA diversity.

Investigators isolated RNA and reverse transcribed it into cDNA to act as the sequencing template. The method was immunoSEQ multiplex PCR; TCRdb's version includes in-frame clones alone and lacks a portion of them. This repertoire holds about 110,000 clones, and none appear only once. This clone was detected only a few times. Its antigen is undetermined. The TCRdb protein fails to match the DNA translation at residue 13; the protein reported here was translated from the DNA. Mouse germline and gene names are used. The read halts 3 residues ahead of the CDR3 end, with the missing end drawn from the germline J gene. CDR3 size: 16 residues. The V gene lost 0 bases and the J gene lost 5 bases, with 12 bases spanning the gap. Germline V gene sequence: CDR1 NNHDY, CDR2 SYVADS.

The chain recombines TRBV13-3 with TRBJ1-6; a weak D match, TRBD1 (5 bases). TRBJ1-6 is flagged as an ORF with uncertain function. Sequencing was done on a sample of lesional skin. The clonotype was recovered from a C3H/HeJ mouse with alopecia areata. This strain's MHC haplotype is H2-k. The part of the CDR3 DNA that was read is TGTGCCAGCAGTGATGCACGGCAGGGAGATAATTCGCCC. Its protein is CASSDARQGDNSP. The whole CDR3 reads CASSDARQGDNSPLYF.